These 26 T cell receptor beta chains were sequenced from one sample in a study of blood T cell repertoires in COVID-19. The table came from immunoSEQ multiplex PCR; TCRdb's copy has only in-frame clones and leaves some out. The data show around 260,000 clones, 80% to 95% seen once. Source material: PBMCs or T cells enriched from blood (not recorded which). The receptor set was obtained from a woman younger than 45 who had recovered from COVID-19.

This CDR3 reads CASSQGQRSYEQYF. The CDR3 DNA reads as TGTGCCAGCAGCCAAGGGCAGCGTTCCTACGAGCAGTACTTC. The chain has TRBV3-1 (or the pseudogene TRBV3-2) and TRBJ2-7; no clear D. This CDR3 has 14 residues. V was cut by 1 base and J by 1 base, with 8 bases left in between. Germline values: CDR1 LGHDT, CDR2 YNNKEL (reference sequence).

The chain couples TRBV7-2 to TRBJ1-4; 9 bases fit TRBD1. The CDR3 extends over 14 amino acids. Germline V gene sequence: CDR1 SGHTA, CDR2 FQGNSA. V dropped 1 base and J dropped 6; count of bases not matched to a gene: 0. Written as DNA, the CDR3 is TGTGCCAGCAGCTTAGGGACAGGGGATGAAAAACTGTTTTTT. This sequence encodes CASSLGTGDEKLFF.

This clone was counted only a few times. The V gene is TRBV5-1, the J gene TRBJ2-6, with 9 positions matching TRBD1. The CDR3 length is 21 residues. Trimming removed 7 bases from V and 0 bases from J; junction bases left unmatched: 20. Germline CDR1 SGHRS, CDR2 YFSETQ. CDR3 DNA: TGCGCCAGCTCATCGCCGGGACAGGGACTTCGACGGAGCTCTGGGGCCAACGTCCTGACTTTC. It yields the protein CASSSPGQGLRRSSGANVLTF.

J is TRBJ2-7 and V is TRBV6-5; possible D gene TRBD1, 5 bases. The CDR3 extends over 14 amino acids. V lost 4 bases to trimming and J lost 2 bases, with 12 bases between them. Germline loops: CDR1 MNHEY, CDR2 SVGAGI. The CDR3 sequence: CASSSQGRAYEQYF. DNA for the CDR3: TGTGCCAGCAGTTCGCAGGGAAGGGCCTACGAGCAGTACTTC.

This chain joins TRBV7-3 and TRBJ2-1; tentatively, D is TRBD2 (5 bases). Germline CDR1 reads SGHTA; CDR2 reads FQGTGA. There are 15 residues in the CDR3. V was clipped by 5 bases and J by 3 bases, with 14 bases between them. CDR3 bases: TGTGCCAGCAGCCCAGGAGGCGGCGGCTACAATGAGCAGTTCTTC. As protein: CASSPGGGGYNEQFF.

CDR3 in amino acids: CASSTSGKPPGELFF. DNA of the CDR3: TGTGCCAGCAGCACTAGCGGGAAACCCCCCGGGGAGCTGTTTTTT. This chain links TRBV5-4 with TRBJ2-2, with 10 bases identical to TRBD2. J lost 6 bases, V lost 4 bases, and 6 bases had no gene match. This CDR3 contains 15 residues. The V gene's germline CDR1 is SGHNT and CDR2 YYREEE (reference sequence).

The CDR3 spells CASRTGDTGELFF. CDR3 nucleotide sequence: TGTGCCAGTCGGACAGGGGACACCGGGGAGCTGTTTTTT. The rearrangement links TRBV19 to TRBJ2-2; 9 bases line up with TRBD1. The CDR3 loop spans 13 amino acids. V gave up 8 bases and J gave up 3 bases; unmatched junction bases: 1. Germline CDR1 and CDR2: LNHDA and SQIVND (reference sequence).

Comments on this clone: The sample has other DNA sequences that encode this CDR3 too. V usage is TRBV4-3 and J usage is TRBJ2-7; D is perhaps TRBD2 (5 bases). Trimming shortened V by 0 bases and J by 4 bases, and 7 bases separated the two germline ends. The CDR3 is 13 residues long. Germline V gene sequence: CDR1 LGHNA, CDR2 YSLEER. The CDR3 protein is CASSQDRGYEQYF. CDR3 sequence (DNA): TGCGCCAGCAGCCAAGATAGAGGGTACGAGCAGTACTTC.

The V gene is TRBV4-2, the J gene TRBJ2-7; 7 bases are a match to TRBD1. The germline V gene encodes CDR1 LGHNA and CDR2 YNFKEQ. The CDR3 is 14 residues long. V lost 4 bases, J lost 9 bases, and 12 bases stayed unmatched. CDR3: CASSPHLGSGGQYF. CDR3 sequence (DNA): TGTGCCAGCAGCCCTCACCTAGGATCAGGGGGGCAGTACTTC.

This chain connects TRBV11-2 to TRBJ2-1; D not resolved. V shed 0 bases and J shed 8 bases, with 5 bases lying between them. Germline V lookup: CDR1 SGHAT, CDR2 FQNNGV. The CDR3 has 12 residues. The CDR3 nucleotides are TGTGCCAGCAGCTTAGACCAGGATGAGCAGTTCTTC. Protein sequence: CASSLDQDEQFF.

CDR3 region: CASTPMGTGIYSGNTIYF. The CDR3 nucleotides are TGTGCCAGCACCCCGATGGGGACAGGGATATATTCTGGAAACACCATATATTTT. V gene TRBV7-8 combines with J gene TRBJ1-3, with 9 bases that match TRBD1. The CDR3 is 18 amino acids. The V segment lost 7 bases and the J segment 1 base; nucleotides outside the gene matches: 14. Germline CDR1 reads SGHVS; CDR2 reads FQNEAQ.

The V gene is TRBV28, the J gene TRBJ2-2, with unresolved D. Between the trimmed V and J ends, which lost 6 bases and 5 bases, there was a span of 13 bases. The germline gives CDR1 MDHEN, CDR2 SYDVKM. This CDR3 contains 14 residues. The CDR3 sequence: CASSSSAGTGELFF. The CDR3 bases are TGTGCCAGCAGCTCAAGCGCTGGGACCGGGGAGCTGTTTTTT. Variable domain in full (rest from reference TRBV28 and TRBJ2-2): DVKVTQSSRYLVKRTGEKVFLECVQDMDHENMFWYRQDPGLGLRLIYFSYDVKMKEKGDIPEGYSVSREKKERFSLILESASTNQTSMYLCASSSSAGTGELFFGEGSRLTVL.

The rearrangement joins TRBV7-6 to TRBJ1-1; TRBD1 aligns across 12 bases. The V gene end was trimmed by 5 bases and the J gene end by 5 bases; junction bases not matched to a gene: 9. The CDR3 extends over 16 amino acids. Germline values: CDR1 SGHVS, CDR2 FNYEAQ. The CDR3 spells CASSHYRDRGLTEAFF. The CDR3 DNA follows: TGTGCCAGCAGCCACTACCGGGACAGGGGGCTAACTGAAGCTTTCTTT.

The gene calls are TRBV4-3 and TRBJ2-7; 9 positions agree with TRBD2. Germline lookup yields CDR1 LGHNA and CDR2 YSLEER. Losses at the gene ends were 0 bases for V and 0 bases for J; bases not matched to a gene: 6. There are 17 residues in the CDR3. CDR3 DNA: TGCGCCAGCAGCCAAGATCAGCTAGCGGGATTCTCCTACGAGCAGTACTTC. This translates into CASSQDQLAGFSYEQYF.

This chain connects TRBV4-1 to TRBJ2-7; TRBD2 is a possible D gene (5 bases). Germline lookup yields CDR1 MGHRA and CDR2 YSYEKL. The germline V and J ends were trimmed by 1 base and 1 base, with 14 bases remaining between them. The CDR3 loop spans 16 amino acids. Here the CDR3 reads CASSQAGSASSYEQYF. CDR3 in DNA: TGCGCCAGCAGCCAAGCGGGTAGCGCCAGTTCCTACGAGCAGTACTTC.

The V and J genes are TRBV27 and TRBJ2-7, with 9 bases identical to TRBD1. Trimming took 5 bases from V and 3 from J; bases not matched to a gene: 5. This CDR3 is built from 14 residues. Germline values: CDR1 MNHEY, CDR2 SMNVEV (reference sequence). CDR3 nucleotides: TGTGCCAGCAGTACTTGGGACAGGGTCTACGAGCAGTACTTC. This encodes CASSTWDRVYEQYF.

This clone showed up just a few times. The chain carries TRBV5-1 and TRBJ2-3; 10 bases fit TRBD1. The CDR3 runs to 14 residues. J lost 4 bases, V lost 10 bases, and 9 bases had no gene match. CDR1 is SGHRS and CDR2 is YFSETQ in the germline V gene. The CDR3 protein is CAGSTGGFPDTQYF. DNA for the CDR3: TGCGCCGGATCGACAGGGGGCTTCCCAGATACGCAGTATTTT.

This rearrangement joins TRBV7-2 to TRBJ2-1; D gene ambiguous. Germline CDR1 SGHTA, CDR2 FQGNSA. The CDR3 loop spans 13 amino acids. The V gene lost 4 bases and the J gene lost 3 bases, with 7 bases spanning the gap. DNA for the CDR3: TGTGCCAGCAGCTCCCCCGTCTACAATGAGCAGTTCTTC. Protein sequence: CASSSPVYNEQFF.

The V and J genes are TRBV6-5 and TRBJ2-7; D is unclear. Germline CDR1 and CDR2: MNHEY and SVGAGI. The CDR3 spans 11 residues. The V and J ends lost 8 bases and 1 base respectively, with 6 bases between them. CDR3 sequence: CASSKSYEQYF. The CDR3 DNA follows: TGTGCCAGCTCCAAATCCTACGAGCAGTACTTC.

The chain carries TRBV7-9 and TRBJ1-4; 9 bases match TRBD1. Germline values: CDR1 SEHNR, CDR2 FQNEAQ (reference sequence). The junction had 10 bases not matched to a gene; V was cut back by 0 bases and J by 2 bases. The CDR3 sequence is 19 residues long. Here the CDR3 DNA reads TGTGCCAGCAGCTTAGCGCGGGACAGGGACCCAAGGACTAATGAAAAACTGTTTTTT. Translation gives CASSLARDRDPRTNEKLFF.

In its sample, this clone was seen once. CDR3 nucleotides: TGTGCCAGCAGCCACGGACAGGCGCCGCAGTACTTC. Translated: CASSHGQAPQYF. The rearrangement joins TRBV14 to TRBJ2-7, with 7 positions matching TRBD1. The germline V gene encodes CDR1 SGHDN and CDR2 FVKESK. V shed 3 bases, J shed 9 bases, and the junction held 5 bases outside the gene matches. This CDR3 is 12 amino acids long.

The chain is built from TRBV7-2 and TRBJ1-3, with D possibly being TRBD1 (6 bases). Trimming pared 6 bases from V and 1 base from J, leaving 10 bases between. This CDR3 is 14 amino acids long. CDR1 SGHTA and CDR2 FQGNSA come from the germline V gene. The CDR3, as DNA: TGTGCCAGCAGACCAGGGGTATCTGGAAACACCATATATTTT. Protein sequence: CASRPGVSGNTIYF.

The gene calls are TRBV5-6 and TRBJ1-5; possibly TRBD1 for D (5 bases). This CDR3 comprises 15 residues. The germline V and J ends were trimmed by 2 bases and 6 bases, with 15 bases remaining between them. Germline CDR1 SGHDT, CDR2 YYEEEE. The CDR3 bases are TGTGCCAGCAGCTTCCGAGGTACAGGCCCTCAGCCCCAGCATTTT. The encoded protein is CASSFRGTGPQPQHF.

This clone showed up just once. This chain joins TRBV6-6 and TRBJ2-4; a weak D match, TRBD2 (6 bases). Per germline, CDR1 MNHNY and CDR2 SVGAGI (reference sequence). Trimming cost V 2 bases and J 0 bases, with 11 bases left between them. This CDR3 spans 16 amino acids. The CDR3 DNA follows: TGTGCCAGCAGTTACCCGGGACTGCTAGCCAAAAACATTCAGTACTTC. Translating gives CASSYPGLLAKNIQYF.

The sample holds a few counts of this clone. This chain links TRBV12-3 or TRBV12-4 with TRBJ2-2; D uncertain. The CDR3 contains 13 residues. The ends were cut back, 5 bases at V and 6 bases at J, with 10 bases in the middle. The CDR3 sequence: CASSNYLAGELFF. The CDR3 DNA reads TGTGCCAGCAGTAACTACCTGGCCGGGGAGCTGTTTTTT.

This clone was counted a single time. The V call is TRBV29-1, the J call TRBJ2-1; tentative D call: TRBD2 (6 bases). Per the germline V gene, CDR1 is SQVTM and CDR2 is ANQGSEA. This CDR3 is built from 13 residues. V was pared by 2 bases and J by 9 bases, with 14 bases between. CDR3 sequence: CSVELGRRGEQFF. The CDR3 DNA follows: TGCAGCGTTGAATTGGGGAGGCGTGGTGAGCAGTTCTTC.